The present TCR beta chain was sequenced within a study of T-cell memory formation after mild COVID-19. Study summary: Each donor largely had its own TCR clusters. The study's findings and limits: The main location of contracting CD4+ clones was CM and EM, and that of contracting CD8+ clones was EMRA.

With regard to this clonotype: The antigen remains unidentified.

This CDR3 contains 17 residues. Germline V gene sequence: CDR1 LNHNV, CDR2 YYDKDF (reference sequence). V lost 0 bases and J 5 bases, leaving 18 bases between the germline ends. TCRdb re-derived calls from the 5' RACE reads in MiXCR, one entry per CDR3 protein. The profile shows 360,000 or so distinct CDR3 sequences, 25% to 30% of them singletons. Sequenced material: PBMCs or a T cell subset sorted from them (not recorded which). This sequence joins TRBV15 and TRBJ2-3; TRBD1 is a possible D gene (5 bases). This sequence originates from an adult woman who had mild COVID-19 (a few samples of this study predate the infection). Cell type and time point are not known. CDR3 nucleotides: TGTGCCACCAGCAGAGAGTCAGGGTACGGGTTAAGAGATACGCAGTATTTT. Amino acids: CATSRESGYGLRDTQYF.